The TCR beta chain described here comes from a study of PD-L1 blockade in urothelial cancer. Across the whole study: There were a median of about 150,000 T cells in blood samples.

V lost 7 bases to trimming and J lost 5 bases, with 17 bases between them. The germline V gene has CDR1 LNHDA and CDR2 SQIVND (reference sequence). This CDR3 has 14 residues. Data came from immunoSEQ multiplex PCR; TCRdb stores just in-frame clones and leaves some out. This sample has roughly 60,000 clones, with roughly four fifths found just once. The patients' disease, urothelial carcinoma, was locally advanced or metastatic. The input for sequencing was PBMCs, taken around atezolizumab (anti-PD-L1) treatment. The chain joins TRBV19 to TRBJ1-1, with TRBD1 as a possible D gene (5 bases). The sequence was obtained from a man aged 65 to 79 with urothelial cancer. CDR3 nucleotides: TGTGCCAGTACCCCGTCGGCGGGGGAAACTGAAGCTTTCTTT. Translation gives CASTPSAGETEAFF.